This paragraph reports one T cell receptor (beta chain). Its antigen is undetermined. The data derive from a study of tumor-infiltrating lymphocytes in localized non-small cell lung cancer. Overall study context: The cohort mixed smokers and never-smokers, several histologies, and some post-neoadjuvant-chemotherapy samples. Study results and caveats: No link was found between tumor T-cell fraction and recurrence-free survival. Different pieces of the same tissue went to different assays, confounding technical variation with intratumor heterogeneity. Available tissue quantity limited TCR sequencing to a patient subset.

This CDR3 region has 15 residues. Per the germline V gene, CDR1 is LNHDA and CDR2 is SQIVND (reference sequence). Trimming at V came to 5 bases and at J to 5 bases, leaving 9 bases not matched to a gene. Sequencing used immunoSEQ multiplex PCR; TCRdb keeps in-frame clones, though not all of them. The sample records 10,000 to 15,000 clones, approximately 84% being singletons. This TCR derives from a human donor with non-small cell lung cancer. Input material: lung tumor tissue. This chain uses TRBV19 with TRBJ2-5, with TRBD1 identical over 9 bases. For the CDR3, the DNA is TGTGCCAGTAGTTCGGACAGGGGCGGCGGTGAGACCCAGTACTTC. Translation: CASSSDRGGGETQYF. The full variable domain, in which reference TRBV19 and TRBJ2-5 provide the parts outside the CDR3, is DGGITQSPKYLFRKEGQNVTLSCEQNLNHDAMYWYRQDPGQGLRLIYYSQIVNDFQKGDIAEGYSVSREKKESFPLTVTSAQKNPTAFYLCASSSDRGGGETQYFGPGTRLLVL.